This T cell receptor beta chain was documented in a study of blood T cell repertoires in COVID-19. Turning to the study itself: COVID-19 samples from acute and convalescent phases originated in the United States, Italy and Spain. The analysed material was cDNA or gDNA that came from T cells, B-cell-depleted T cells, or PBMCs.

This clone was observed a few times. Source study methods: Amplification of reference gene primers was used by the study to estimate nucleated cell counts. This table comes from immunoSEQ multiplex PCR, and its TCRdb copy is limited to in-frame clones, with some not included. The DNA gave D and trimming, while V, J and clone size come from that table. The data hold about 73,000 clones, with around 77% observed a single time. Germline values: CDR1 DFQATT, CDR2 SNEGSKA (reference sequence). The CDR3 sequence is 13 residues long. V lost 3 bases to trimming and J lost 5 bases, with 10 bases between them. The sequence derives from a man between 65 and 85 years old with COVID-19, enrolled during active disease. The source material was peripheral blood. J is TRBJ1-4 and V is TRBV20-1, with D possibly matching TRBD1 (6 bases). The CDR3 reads CSASIGQNEKLFF. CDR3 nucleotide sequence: TGCAGTGCTAGTATTGGACAGAATGAAAAACTGTTTTTT.